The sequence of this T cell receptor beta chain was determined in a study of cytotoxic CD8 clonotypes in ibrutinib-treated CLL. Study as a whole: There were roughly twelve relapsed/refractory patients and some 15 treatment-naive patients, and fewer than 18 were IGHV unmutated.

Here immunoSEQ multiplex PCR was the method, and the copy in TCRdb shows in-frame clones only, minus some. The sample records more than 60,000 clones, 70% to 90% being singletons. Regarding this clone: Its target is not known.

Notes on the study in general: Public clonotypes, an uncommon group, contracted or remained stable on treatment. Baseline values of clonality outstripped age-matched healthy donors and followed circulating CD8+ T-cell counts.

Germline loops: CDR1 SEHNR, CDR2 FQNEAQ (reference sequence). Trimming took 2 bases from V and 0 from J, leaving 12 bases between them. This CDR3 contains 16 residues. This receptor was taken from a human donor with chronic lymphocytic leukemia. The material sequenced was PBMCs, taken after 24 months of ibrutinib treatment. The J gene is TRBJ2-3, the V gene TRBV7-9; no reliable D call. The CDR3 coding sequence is TGTGCCAGCAGCTTATGGGCTGGGATAAGCACAGATACGCAGTATTTT. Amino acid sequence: CASSLWAGISTDTQYF.